A single sample gave rise to the 9 T cell receptor beta chains below, sequenced in a study of T cells after yellow fever vaccination. TCRdb itself ran the 5' RACE reads through MiXCR, one entry per CDR3 protein. The repertoire holds tens of thousands of distinct CDR3 sequences, under 9.5% seen once, with approximately 29% in the top ten. The sequences come from CD8+ T cells sorted from PBMCs, collected 10 days after the first yellow fever vaccination. Every receptor here comes from a young man who received the YFV17D yellow fever vaccine.

This clonotype was counted many times. The rearrangement links TRBV3-1 to TRBJ1-3; 7 positions match TRBD1. This CDR3 contains 16 residues. V shed 4 bases, J shed 2 bases, and the junction held 8 bases outside the gene matches. CDR1 and CDR2 (germline): LGHDT, YNNKEL (reference sequence). CDR3 protein: CASSLLHDRAGNTIYF. In DNA, the CDR3 is TGTGCCAGCAGCCTCCTCCACGACAGGGCTGGAAACACCATATATTTT. Full variable domain (rest looked up from reference TRBV3-1 and TRBJ1-3): DTAVSQTPKYLVTQMGNDKSIKCEQNLGHDTMYWYKQDSKKFLKIMFSYNNKELIINETVPNRFSPKSPDKAHLNLHINSLELGDSAVYFCASSLLHDRAGNTIYFGEGSWLTVV.

This clonotype was seen many times. The chain has TRBV5-6 and TRBJ1-5; 12 nucleotides agree with TRBD1. CDR1 and CDR2 from the germline V gene are SGHDT and YYEEEE. The CDR3 is 19 residues long. The ends lost 2 bases at V and 2 bases at J; junction bases unmatched: 11. For the CDR3, the DNA is TGTGCCAGCAGCTTCTTCCGGGACAGGGGGCAGATCGGCAATCAGCCCCAGCATTTT. Amino acids: CASSFFRDRGQIGNQPQHF.

This clonotype appeared a few times. The gene calls are TRBV7-9 and TRBJ1-6; D is uncertain. V lost 1 base, J lost 7 bases, and 8 bases lay in between. CDR1 is SEHNR and CDR2 is FQNEAQ in the germline V gene (reference sequence). This CDR3 region has 14 residues. The CDR3 region has the DNA TGTGCCAGCAGCTTAGGACTGGGGAATTCACCCCTCCACTTT. Translated: CASSLGLGNSPLHF.

This clonotype has just a few counts. The chain recombines TRBV4-2 with TRBJ2-5; 16 nucleotides align to TRBD2. The CDR3 totals 18 residues. J gave up 2 bases and V 0 bases, and 3 bases lay outside the gene matches. The germline CDR1 and CDR2 sequences are LGHNA and YNFKEQ. DNA for the CDR3: TGTGCCAGCAGCCAAGACCCGGGACTAGCGGGGGGGCAAGAGACCCAGTACTTC. It codes for CASSQDPGLAGGQETQYF.

This clonotype showed up many times. The chain couples TRBV29-1 to TRBJ1-1; maybe TRBD1 (6 bases). The germline gives CDR1 SQVTM, CDR2 ANQGSEA. Between the trimmed V and J ends, which lost 6 bases and 4 bases, there was a span of 21 bases. The CDR3 runs to 15 residues. The CDR3 DNA reads as TGCAGCGTGCGAACCCCGGAGATAGGGGGCACTGAAGCTTTCTTT. Translating it yields CSVRTPEIGGTEAFF.

There are many counts of this clonotype. The V gene is TRBV9, the J gene TRBJ2-5; D unresolved. The germline V gene encodes CDR1 SGDLS and CDR2 YYNGEE. Deletions cut 3 bases from V and 1 base from J, with 10 bases between. The CDR3 sequence is 14 residues long. In DNA, the CDR3 is TGTGCCAGCAGCGGAGGAGTTTTCCAAGAGACCCAGTACTTC. It encodes CASSGGVFQETQYF.

This clonotype was seen a few times. The chain has TRBV6-2 or TRBV6-3 and TRBJ2-7; D is unresolved. V shed 8 bases and J shed 0 bases, with 11 bases lying between them. The V gene's germline CDR1 is MNHEY and CDR2 SVGEGT. The CDR3 has 13 residues. CDR3 amino acids: CASVGFSSYEQYF. The CDR3 nucleotides are TGTGCCAGCGTTGGTTTCAGCTCCTACGAGCAGTACTTC.

In this sample, this clonotype turned up many times. The rearrangement uses TRBV7-6 and TRBJ1-1; D gene uncertain. Germline-derived CDR1 and CDR2 are SGHVS and FNYEAQ. This CDR3 is 17 amino acids long. Between the trimmed V and J ends, which lost 1 base and 1 base, there was a span of 16 bases. The CDR3 region has the DNA TGTGCCAGCAGCTTAGGAGGGTACCTTAGTGCGAACACTGAAGCTTTCTTT. It encodes CASSLGGYLSANTEAFF.

This clonotype was recorded at least ten times. The chain carries TRBV28 and TRBJ2-1, with 10 bases aligning to TRBD1. CDR1 is MDHEN and CDR2 is SYDVKM in the germline V gene. The J segment lost 6 bases and the V segment lost 5 bases, leaving 7 bases of the junction unmatched. CDR3 length equals 15 residues. CDR3: CASSPGTGDANEQFF. CDR3 sequence (DNA): TGTGCCAGCAGTCCCGGGACAGGGGACGCCAATGAGCAGTTCTTC.